The present TCR beta chain was sequenced within a study of blood T cell repertoires in COVID-19. Whole-study context: Collection of acute and convalescent COVID-19 samples took place in the United States, Italy and Spain. In each case, the material was cDNA or gDNA derived from T cells, B-cell-depleted T cells, or PBMCs.

The authors' processing: Reference gene primer amplification gave estimated nucleated cell counts. Clones were read by immunoSEQ multiplex PCR, and TCRdb kept only the in-frame ones, dropping some. From that table come the V and J calls and clone size; the DNA was used to work out D and trimming. In the table there are 100,000 to 150,000 clones, 55% to 70% of which are singletons. This CDR3 has 16 residues. Germline trimming cut 0 bases from V and 7 bases from J; bases unmatched to any gene: 7. CDR1 and CDR2 from the germline V gene are SGHDN and FVKESK. The source of this sequence is a woman in her seventies with acute or convalescent COVID-19. This chain connects TRBV14 to TRBJ2-1, with 9 positions matching TRBD1. The sample was peripheral blood. The DNA for the CDR3 is TGTGCCAGCAGCCAAGAAGGGACAGGGTCAAGGAATGAGCAGTTCTTC. This gives the protein CASSQEGTGSRNEQFF. The full variable domain, its missing parts supplied by reference TRBV14 and TRBJ2-1, is EAGVTQFPSHSVIEKGQTVTLRCDPISGHDNLYWYRRVMGKEIKFLLHFVKESKQDESGMPNNRFLAERTGGTYSTLKVQPAELEDSGVYFCASSQEGTGSRNEQFFGPGTRLTVL.